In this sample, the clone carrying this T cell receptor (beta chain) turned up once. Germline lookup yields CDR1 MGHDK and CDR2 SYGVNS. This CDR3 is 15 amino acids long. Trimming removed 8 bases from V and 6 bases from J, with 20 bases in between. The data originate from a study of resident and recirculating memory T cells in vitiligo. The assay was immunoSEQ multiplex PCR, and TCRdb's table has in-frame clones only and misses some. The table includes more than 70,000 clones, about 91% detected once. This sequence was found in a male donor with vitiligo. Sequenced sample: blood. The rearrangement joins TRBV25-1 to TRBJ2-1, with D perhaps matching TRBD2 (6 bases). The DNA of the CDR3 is TGTGCCAGCCACCCCCCTCCGGGAGAAGGCAATGAGCAGTTCTTC. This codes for CASHPPPGEGNEQFF.